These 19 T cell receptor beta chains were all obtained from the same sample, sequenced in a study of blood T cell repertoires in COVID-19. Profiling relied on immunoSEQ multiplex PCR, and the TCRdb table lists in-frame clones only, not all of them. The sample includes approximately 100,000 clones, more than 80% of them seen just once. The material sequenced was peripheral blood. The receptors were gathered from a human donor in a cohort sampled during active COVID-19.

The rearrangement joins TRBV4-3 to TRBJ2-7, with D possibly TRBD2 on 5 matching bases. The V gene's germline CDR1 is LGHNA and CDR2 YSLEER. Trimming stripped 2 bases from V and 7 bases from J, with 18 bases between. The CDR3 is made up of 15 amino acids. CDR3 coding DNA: TGCGCCAGCAGCCAAAGACACGGCTCGGGATGGGAGCAGTACTTC. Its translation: CASSQRHGSGWEQYF.

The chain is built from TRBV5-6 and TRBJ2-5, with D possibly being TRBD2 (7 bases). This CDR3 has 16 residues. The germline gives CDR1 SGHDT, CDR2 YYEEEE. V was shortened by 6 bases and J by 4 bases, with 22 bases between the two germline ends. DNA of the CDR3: TGTGCCAGCACCTATGGGGGGGCCCGGGTAGGAGAGACCCAGTACTTC. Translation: CASTYGGARVGETQYF.

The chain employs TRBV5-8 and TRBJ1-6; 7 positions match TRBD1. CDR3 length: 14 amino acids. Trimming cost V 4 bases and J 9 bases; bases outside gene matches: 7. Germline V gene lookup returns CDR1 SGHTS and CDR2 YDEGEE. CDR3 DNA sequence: TGTGCCAGCAGCGCGGACAGGCTAATTTCACCCCTCCACTTT. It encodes CASSADRLISPLHF.

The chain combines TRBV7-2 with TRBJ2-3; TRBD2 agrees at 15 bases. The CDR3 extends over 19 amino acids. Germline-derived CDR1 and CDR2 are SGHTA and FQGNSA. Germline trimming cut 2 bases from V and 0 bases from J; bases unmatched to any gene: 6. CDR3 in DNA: TGTGCCAGCAGCTTACGGACTAGCGGGGGGGCCGGGAGCACAGATACGCAGTATTTT. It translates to CASSLRTSGGAGSTDTQYF.

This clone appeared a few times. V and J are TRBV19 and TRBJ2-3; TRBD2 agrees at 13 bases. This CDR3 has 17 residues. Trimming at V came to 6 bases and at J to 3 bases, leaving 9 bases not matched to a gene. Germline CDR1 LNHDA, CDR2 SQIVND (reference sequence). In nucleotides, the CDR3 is TGTGCCAGTAGCCCGACTAGCGGGGGGCTGTTAACAGATACGCAGTATTTT. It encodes CASSPTSGGLLTDTQYF.

The chain's CDR3 is CATSREQGGSYEQYF. The DNA of the CDR3 is TGTGCCACCAGCAGAGAACAGGGGGGCTCCTACGAGCAGTACTTC. The chain uses TRBV15 and TRBJ2-7, with 8 bases fitting TRBD1. V lost 0 bases and J lost 0; bases outside the gene matches: 1. CDR1 is LNHNV and CDR2 is YYDKDF in the germline V gene (reference sequence). The CDR3 is made up of 15 amino acids. Looking up the rest from reference TRBV15 and TRBJ2-7 gives the full variable domain: DAMVIQNPRYQVTQFGKPVTLSCSQTLNHNVMYWYQQKSSQAPKLLFHYYDKDFNNEADTPDNFQSRRPNTSFCFLDIRSPGLGDTAMYLCATSREQGGSYEQYFGPGTRLTVT.

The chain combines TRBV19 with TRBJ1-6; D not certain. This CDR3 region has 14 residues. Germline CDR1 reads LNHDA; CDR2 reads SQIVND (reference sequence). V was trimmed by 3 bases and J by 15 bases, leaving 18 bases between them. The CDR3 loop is CASSIWEEKGLLHF. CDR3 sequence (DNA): TGTGCCAGTAGTATTTGGGAAGAGAAAGGACTCCTCCACTTT. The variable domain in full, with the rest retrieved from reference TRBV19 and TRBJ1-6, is DGGITQSPKYLFRKEGQNVTLSCEQNLNHDAMYWYRQDPGQGLRLIYYSQIVNDFQKGDIAEGYSVSREKKESFPLTVTSAQKNPTAFYLCASSIWEEKGLLHFGNGTRLTVT.

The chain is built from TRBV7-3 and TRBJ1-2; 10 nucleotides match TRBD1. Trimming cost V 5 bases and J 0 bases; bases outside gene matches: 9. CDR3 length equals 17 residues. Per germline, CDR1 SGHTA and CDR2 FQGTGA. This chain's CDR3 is CASSLTGGAGPNYGYTF. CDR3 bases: TGTGCCAGCAGCCTGACAGGGGGCGCTGGGCCTAACTATGGCTACACCTTC.

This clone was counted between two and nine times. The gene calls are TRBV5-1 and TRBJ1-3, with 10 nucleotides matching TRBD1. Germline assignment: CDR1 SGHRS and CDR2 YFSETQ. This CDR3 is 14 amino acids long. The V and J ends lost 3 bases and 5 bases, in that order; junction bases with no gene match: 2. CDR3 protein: CASSSGQGRNTIYF. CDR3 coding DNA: TGCGCCAGCAGCTCGGGACAGGGGAGAAACACCATATATTTT.

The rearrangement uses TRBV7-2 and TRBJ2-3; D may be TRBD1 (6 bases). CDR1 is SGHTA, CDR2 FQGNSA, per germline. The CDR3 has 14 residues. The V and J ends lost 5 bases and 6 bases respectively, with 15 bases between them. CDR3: CASSARGLSDTQYF. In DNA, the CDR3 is TGTGCCAGCAGCGCCAGGGGCCTCAGTGATACGCAGTATTTT. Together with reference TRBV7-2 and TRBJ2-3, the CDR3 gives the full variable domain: GAGVSQSPSNKVTEKGKDVELRCDPISGHTALYWYRQSLGQGLEFLIYFQGNSAPDKSGLPSDRFSAERTGGSVSTLTIQRTQQEDSAVYLCASSARGLSDTQYFGPGTRLTVL.

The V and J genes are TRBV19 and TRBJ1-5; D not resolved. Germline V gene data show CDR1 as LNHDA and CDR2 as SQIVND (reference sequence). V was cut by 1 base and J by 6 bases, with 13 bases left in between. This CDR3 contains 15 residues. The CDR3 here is CASSIVRGAAQPQHF. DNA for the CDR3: TGTGCCAGTAGTATAGTGCGCGGAGCGGCTCAGCCCCAGCATTTT.

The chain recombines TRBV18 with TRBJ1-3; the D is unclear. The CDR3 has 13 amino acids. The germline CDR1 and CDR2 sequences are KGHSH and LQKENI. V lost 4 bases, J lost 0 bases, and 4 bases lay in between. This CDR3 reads CASSLNSGNTIYF. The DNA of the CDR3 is TGTGCCAGCTCACTAAACTCTGGAAACACCATATATTTT.

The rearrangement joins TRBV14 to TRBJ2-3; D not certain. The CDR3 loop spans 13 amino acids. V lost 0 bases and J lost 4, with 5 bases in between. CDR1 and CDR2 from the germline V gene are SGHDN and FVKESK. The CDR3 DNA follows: TGTGCCAGCAGCCAAGATCTTTCAGATACGCAGTATTTT. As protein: CASSQDLSDTQYF. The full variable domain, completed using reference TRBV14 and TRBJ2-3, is EAGVTQFPSHSVIEKGQTVTLRCDPISGHDNLYWYRRVMGKEIKFLLHFVKESKQDESGMPNNRFLAERTGGTYSTLKVQPAELEDSGVYFCASSQDLSDTQYFGPGTRLTVL.

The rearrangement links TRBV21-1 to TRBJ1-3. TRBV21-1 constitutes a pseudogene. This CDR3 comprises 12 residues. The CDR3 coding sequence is TGTGCCAGCAGCAAGCGGGGCAACACCATATATTTT. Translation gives CASSKRGNTIYF.

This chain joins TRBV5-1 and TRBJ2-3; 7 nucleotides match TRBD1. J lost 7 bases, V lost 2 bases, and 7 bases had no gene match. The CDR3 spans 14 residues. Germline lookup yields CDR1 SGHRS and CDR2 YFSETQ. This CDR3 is CASSFRTGTNTQYF. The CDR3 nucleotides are TGCGCCAGCAGCTTCCGGACAGGTACAAATACGCAGTATTTT.

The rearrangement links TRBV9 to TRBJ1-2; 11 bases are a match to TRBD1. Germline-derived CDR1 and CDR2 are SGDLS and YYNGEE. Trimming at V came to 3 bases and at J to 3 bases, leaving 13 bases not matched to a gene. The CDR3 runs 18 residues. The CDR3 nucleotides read TGTGCCAGCAGCGCTAACGAGGACAGGGGGCGAGTGGACTATGGCTACACCTTC. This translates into CASSANEDRGRVDYGYTF.

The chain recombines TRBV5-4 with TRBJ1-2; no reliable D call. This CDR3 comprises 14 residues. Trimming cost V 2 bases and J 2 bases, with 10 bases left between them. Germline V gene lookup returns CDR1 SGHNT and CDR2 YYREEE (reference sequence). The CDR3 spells CASSFGTDNYGYTF. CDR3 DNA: TGTGCCAGCAGCTTTGGCACAGACAACTATGGCTACACCTTC.

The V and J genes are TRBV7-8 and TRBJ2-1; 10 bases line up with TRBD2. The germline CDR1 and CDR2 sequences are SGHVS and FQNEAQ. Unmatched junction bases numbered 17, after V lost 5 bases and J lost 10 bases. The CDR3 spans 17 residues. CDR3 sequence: CASSPTELAGTSGEQFF. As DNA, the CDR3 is TGTGCCAGCAGCCCCACGGAACTAGCGGGGACCTCAGGGGAGCAGTTCTTC.

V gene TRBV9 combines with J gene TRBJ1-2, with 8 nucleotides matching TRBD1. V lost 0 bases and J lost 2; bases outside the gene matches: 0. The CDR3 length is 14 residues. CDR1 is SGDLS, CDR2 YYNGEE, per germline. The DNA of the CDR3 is TGTGCCAGCAGCGTAGGACAGGGGAACTATGGCTACACCTTC. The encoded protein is CASSVGQGNYGYTF.